What follows describes a single T cell receptor (beta chain). Its antigen is unknown. The sample comes from a study of radiotherapy plus CTLA-4 blockade in lung cancer. At the level of the study: Patients showed objective responses in over 15% of cases, and disease control was achieved by approximately 33%. The study, taken as a whole, reports: Response, reportedly, was best predicted by interferon-beta along with early blood T cell clone dynamics. In blood, after radiotherapy plus ipilimumab, tumor-derived TCR clones expanded.

The method was immunoSEQ multiplex PCR; TCRdb's version includes in-frame clones alone and lacks a portion of them. The repertoire holds tens of thousands of clones, with around 66% as singletons. Trimming shortened V by 3 bases and J by 7 bases, and 15 bases separated the two germline ends. The CDR3 covers 13 residues. Germline assignment: CDR1 SQVTM and CDR2 ANQGSEA. The receptor was isolated from a human donor with non-small cell lung cancer who had stable disease on radiotherapy plus ipilimumab. The sequencing here drew on peripheral blood, taken from a patient treated with radiotherapy plus ipilimumab. The chain links TRBV29-1 to TRBJ2-5, with unresolved D. This chain's CDR3 is CSVDSSKGGTQYF. CDR3 nucleotides: TGCAGCGTTGATAGCTCGAAGGGTGGGACCCAGTACTTC.